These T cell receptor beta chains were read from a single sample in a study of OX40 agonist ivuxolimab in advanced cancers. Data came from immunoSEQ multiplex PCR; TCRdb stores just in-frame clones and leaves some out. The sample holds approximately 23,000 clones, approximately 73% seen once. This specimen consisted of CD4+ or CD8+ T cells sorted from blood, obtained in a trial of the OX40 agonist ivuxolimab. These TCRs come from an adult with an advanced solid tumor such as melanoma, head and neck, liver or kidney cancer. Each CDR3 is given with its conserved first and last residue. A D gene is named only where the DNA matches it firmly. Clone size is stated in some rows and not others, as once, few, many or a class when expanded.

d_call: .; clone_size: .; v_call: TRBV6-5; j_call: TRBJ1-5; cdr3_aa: CASRKAGEVQPQHF; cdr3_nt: TGTGCCAGCAGAAAGGCAGGGGAAGTACAGCCCCAGCATTTT
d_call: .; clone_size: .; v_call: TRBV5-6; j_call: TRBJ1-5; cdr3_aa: CASSLVEGSGQPQHF; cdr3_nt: TGTGCCAGCAGCTTAGTGGAAGGTTCCGGTCAGCCCCAGCATTTT
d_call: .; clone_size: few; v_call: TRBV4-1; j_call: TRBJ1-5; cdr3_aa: CASSQDRGSNQPQHF; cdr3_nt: TGCGCCAGCAGCCAAGATAGGGGCAGCAATCAGCCCCAGCATTTT
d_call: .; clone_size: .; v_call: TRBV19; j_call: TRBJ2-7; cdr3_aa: CASTGTDRYEQYF; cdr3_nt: TGTGCCAGCACCGGGACGGACAGATACGAGCAGTACTTC
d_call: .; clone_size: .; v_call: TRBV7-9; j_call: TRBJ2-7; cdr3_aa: CASSLVGPSYEQYF; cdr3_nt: TGTGCCAGCAGCTTAGTAGGGCCCTCCTACGAGCAGTACTTC
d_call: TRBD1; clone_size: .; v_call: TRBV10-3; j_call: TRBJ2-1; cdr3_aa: CAIRADRGRGYNEQFF; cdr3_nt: TGTGCCATCAGGGCCGACAGGGGCAGAGGCTACAATGAGCAGTTCTTC
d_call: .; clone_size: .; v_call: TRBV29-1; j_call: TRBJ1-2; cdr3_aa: CSVEGMGAMGPLYTF; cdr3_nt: TGCAGCGTTGAGGGTATGGGGGCAATGGGACCCCTTTACACCTTC
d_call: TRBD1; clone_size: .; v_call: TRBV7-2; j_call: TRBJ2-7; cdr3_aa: CASSEDRTHSYEQYF; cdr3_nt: TGTGCCAGCAGCGAGGACAGGACCCACTCCTACGAGCAGTACTTC
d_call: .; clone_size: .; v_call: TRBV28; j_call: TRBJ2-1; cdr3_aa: CASSFGSNEQFF; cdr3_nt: TGTGCCAGCAGTTTTGGGAGCAATGAGCAGTTCTTC
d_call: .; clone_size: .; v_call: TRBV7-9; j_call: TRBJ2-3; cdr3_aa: CASSLARAPPGTDTQYF; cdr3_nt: TGTGCCAGCAGCTTAGCGAGGGCTCCACCCGGCACAGATACGCAGTATTTT
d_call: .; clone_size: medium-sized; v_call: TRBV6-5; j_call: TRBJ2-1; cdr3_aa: CASSYSPNSYNEQFF; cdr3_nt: TGTGCCAGCAGTTACTCCCCTAACTCCTACAATGAGCAGTTCTTC
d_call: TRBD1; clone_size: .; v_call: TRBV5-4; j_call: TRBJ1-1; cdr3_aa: CASSIRTGVDTEAFF; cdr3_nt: TGTGCCAGCAGCATAAGGACAGGGGTGGACACTGAAGCTTTCTTT
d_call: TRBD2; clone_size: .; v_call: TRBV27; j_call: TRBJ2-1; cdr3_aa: CASSLDPSGANEQFF; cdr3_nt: TGTGCCAGCAGTTTGGATCCTAGCGGCGCCAATGAGCAGTTCTTC
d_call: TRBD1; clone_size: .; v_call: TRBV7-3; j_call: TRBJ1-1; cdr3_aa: CASSPWTGADKWGTEAFF; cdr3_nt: TGTGCCAGCAGCCCTTGGACAGGGGCGGACAAGTGGGGCACTGAAGCTTTCTTT
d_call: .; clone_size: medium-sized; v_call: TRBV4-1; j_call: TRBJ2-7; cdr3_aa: CASSQTGNEQYF; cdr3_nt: TGCGCCAGCAGCCAAACAGGGAACGAGCAGTACTTC
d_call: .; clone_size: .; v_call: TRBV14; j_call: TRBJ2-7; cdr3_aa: CASSQGLFTYEQYF; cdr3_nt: TGTGCCAGCAGCCAAGGTCTTTTTACCTACGAGCAGTACTTC
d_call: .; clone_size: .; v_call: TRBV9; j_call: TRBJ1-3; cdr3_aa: CASSAGGSGNTIYF; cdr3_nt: TGTGCCAGCAGCGCCGGAGGCTCGGGAAACACCATATATTTT
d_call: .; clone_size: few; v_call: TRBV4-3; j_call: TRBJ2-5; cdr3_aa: CASSQENREETQYF; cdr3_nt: TGCGCCAGCAGCCAAGAGAACAGGGAAGAGACCCAGTACTTC
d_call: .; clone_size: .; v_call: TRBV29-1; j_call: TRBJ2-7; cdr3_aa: CSAQRREGPYEQYF; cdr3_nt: TGCAGCGCCCAACGACGGGAAGGACCCTACGAGCAGTACTTC
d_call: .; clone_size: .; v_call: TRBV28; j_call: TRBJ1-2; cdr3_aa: CASKRPGSLFNYGYTF; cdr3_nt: TGTGCCAGCAAACGACCCGGGTCCTTGTTTAACTATGGCTACACCTTC
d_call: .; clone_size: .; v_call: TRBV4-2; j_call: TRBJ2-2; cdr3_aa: CASSQDLLGLGELFF; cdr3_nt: TGTGCCAGCAGCCAAGATCTCCTCGGTTTAGGGGAGCTGTTTTTT
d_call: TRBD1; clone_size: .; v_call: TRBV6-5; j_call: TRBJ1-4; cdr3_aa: CASSLGQGFEKLFF; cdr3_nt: TGTGCCAGCAGTTTGGGACAGGGCTTTGAAAAACTGTTTTTT
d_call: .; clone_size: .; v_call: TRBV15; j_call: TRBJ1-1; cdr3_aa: CATSRDGNTEAFF; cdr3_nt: TGTGCCACCAGCAGAGACGGGAACACTGAAGCTTTCTTT
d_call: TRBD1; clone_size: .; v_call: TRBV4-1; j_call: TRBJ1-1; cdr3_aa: CASSQVTGDTEAFF; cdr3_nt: TGCGCCAGCAGCCAAGTTACAGGGGACACTGAAGCTTTCTTT
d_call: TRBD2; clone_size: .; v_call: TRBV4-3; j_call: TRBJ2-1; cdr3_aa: CASSQGGGPRDEQFF; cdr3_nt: TGCGCCAGCAGCCAAGGCGGGGGGCCGCGCGATGAGCAGTTCTTC
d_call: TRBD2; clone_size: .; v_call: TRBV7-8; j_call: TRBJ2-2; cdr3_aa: CASRPGTSGGAPGELFF; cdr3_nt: TGTGCCAGCAGACCCGGGACTAGCGGGGGGGCCCCCGGGGAGCTGTTTTTT
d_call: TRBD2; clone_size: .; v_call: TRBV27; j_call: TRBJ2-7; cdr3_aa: CASSLTSGGAYEQYF; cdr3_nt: TGTGCCAGCAGTTTAACTAGCGGGGGGGCCTACGAGCAGTACTTC
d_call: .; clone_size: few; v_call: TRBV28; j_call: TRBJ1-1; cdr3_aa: CASTGSLRVVRRNTEAFF; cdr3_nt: TGTGCCAGCACCGGGTCGTTGAGGGTCGTGCGGAGAAACACTGAAGCTTTCTTT
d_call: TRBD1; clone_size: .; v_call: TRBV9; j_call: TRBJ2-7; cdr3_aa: CASSPTPGQGYEQYF; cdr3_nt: TGTGCCAGCAGCCCCACCCCGGGACAGGGTTACGAGCAGTACTTC
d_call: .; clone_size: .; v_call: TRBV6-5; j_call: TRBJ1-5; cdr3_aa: CASRPGASNQPQHF; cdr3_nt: TGTGCCAGCAGGCCCGGGGCTAGCAATCAGCCCCAGCATTTT
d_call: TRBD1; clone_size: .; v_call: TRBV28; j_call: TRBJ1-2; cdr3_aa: CASSWLTDRVYGYTF; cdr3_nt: TGTGCCAGCAGTTGGCTCACCGACAGGGTCTATGGCTACACCTTC
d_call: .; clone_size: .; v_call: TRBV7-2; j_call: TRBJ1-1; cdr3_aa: CASSLDWSLYAFF; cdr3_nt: TGTGCCAGCAGCTTAGATTGGTCCTTGTACGCTTTCTTT
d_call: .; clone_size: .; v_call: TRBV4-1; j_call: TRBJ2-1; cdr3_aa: CASSHRDPNEQFF; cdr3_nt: TGCGCCAGCAGCCACCGGGACCCTAATGAGCAGTTCTTC
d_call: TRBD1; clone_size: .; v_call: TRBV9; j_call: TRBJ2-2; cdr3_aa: CASSARTGLGAGELFF; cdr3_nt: TGTGCCAGCAGCGCCAGGACAGGGCTCGGCGCCGGGGAGCTGTTTTTT
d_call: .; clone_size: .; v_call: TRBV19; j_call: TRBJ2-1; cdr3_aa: CASSMKVDNEQFF; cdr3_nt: TGTGCCAGTAGTATGAAAGTCGACAATGAGCAGTTCTTC
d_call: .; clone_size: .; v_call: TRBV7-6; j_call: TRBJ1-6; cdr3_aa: CASSLEWLQGSPLHF; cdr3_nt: TGTGCCAGCAGCTTAGAATGGCTCCAGGGATCACCCCTCCACTTT
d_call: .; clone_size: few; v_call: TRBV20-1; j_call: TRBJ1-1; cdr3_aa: CSALQGEAFF; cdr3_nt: TGCAGTGCTCTTCAGGGTGAAGCTTTCTTT
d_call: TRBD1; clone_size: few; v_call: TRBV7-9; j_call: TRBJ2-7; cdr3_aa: CASSLTYGGQLYEQYF; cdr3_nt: TGTGCCAGCAGCTTGACCTATGGGGGACAGCTCTACGAGCAGTACTTC
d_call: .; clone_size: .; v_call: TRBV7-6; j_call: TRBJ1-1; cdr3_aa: CASSLMFGEGAFF; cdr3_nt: TGTGCCAGCAGCTTAATGTTCGGAGAGGGAGCTTTCTTT
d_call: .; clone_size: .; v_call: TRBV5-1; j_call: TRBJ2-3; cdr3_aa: CASSEPGLTDTQYF; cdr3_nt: TGCGCCAGCAGCGAGCCGGGACTCACAGATACGCAGTATTTT
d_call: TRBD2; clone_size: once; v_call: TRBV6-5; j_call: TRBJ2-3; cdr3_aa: CASSSTSGGAVDTQYF; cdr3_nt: TGTGCCAGCAGTTCGACTAGCGGGGGGGCGGTAGATACGCAGTATTTT
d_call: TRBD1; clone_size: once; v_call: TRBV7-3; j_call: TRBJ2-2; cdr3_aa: CASSLMGMQQGVSGELFF; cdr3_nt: TGTGCCAGCAGCTTAATGGGGATGCAACAGGGGGTCTCCGGGGAGCTGTTTTTT
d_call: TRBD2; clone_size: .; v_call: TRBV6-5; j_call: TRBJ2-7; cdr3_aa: CASSCGGAAYEQYF; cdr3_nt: TGTGCCAGCAGTTGCGGGGGGGCAGCTTACGAGCAGTACTTC
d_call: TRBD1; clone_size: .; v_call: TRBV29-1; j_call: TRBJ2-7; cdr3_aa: CSTGGQTIYEQYF; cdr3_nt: TGCAGCACTGGGGGACAGACAATCTACGAGCAGTACTTC
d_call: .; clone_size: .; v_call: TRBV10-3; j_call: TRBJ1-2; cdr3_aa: CAISDPRGGYTF; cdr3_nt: TGTGCCATCAGTGACCCAAGGGGCGGCTACACCTTC
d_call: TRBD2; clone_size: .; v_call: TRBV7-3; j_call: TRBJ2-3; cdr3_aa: CASSPLDSGGRDTQYF; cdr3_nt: TGTGCCAGCAGCCCGCTGGATAGCGGGGGGCGGGATACGCAGTATTTT
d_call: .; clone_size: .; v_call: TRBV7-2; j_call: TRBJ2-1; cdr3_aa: CASSFGLEQFF; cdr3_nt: TGTGCCAGCAGCTTCGGACTAGAGCAGTTCTTC
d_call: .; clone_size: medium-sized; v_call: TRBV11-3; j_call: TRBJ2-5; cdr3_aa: CASSLRARETQYF; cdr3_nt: TGTGCCAGCAGCTTGAGGGCCAGGGAGACCCAGTACTTC